A single sample is the source of the 12 T cell receptor beta chains below, sequenced in a study of CD8 T cells in Susac syndrome. When the RNA was reverse transcribed, random hexamers were used with an input of about 0.5 to 1 ug. TCRdb reprocessed the immunoSEQ multiplex PCR reads with MiXCR, giving one entry per CDR3 protein. The sample lists around 280,000 distinct CDR3 sequences, 85% seen once, with over 0.1% in the top ten. The source material was CD8+ T cells from PBMCs. The source is a human donor with multiple sclerosis.

The chain links TRBV5-1 to TRBJ1-4; tentatively, D is TRBD1 (6 bases). There are 14 residues in the CDR3. Trimming stripped 2 bases from V and 5 bases from J, with 10 bases between. Germline-derived CDR1 and CDR2 are SGHRS and YFSETQ. The CDR3 here is CASSLGGINEKLFF. In nucleotides, the CDR3 is TGCGCCAGCAGCTTAGGGGGGATAAATGAAAAACTGTTTTTT.

The V gene is TRBV9, the J gene TRBJ2-1; 15 nucleotides agree with TRBD2. Germline V gene sequence: CDR1 SGDLS, CDR2 YYNGEE. The V gene end was trimmed by 4 bases and the J gene end by 5 bases; junction bases not matched to a gene: 4. This CDR3 region has 16 residues. In DNA form, the CDR3 reads TGTGCCAGCAGCCCTGGGACTAGCGGGGGGAACAATGAGCAGTTCTTC. Translated, it gives CASSPGTSGGNNEQFF.

The genes are TRBV19 and TRBJ1-2; possibly TRBD1 for D (6 bases). The V end was cut by 11 bases, the J end by 8 bases, with 18 bases between. Germline-derived CDR1 and CDR2 are LNHDA and SQIVND (reference sequence). This CDR3 has 12 residues. CDR3 protein: CACPTGGGGYTF. The CDR3 nucleotides are TGTGCCTGCCCCACGGGCGGGGGCGGCTACACCTTC.

The chain links TRBV7-2 to TRBJ2-1; D could derive from TRBD1 or TRBD2 (6 bases each). Trimming left V 2 bases short and J 2 bases short, with 10 bases between. CDR1 and CDR2 from the germline V gene are SGHTA and FQGNSA. The CDR3 is made up of 15 amino acids. The CDR3: CASSLRRGAYNEQFF. CDR3 bases: TGTGCCAGCAGCTTAAGGAGGGGGGCCTACAATGAGCAGTTCTTC.

V is TRBV6-5 and J is TRBJ2-5, with D perhaps matching TRBD1 or TRBD2 (5 bases each). With 0 bases removed from V and 0 bases from J, the gap between germline ends came to 11 bases. Germline V gene lookup returns CDR1 MNHEY and CDR2 SVGAGI. CDR3 length: 16 amino acids. The CDR3 reads CASSYSGREYQETQYF. CDR3 nucleotide sequence: TGTGCCAGCAGTTACTCGGGACGGGAATACCAAGAGACCCAGTACTTC.

The chain carries TRBV9 and TRBJ2-1; no clear D gene. The CDR3 has 13 amino acids. Germline-derived CDR1 and CDR2 are SGDLS and YYNGEE. Trimming removed 1 base from V and 4 bases from J, with 6 bases in between. Written as DNA, the CDR3 is TGTGCCAGCAGCGTAAGGGCTTACAATGAGCAGTTCTTC. This gives the protein CASSVRAYNEQFF.

This rearrangement joins TRBV2 to TRBJ2-7; possibly TRBD1 for D (6 bases). The CDR3 contains 14 residues. Germline V gives CDR1 SNHLY, CDR2 FYNNEI. Trimming shortened V by 7 bases and J by 1 base, and 14 bases separated the two germline ends. The DNA of the CDR3 is TGTGCCAGCAAAAGTGAGGACAGTTCCTACGAGCAGTACTTC. The encoded protein is CASKSEDSSYEQYF.

This clonotype occurred once. The chain uses TRBV7-3 and TRBJ2-1; 8 bases are shared with TRBD2. V gave up 5 bases and J gave up 0 bases; unmatched junction bases: 3. The CDR3 runs 15 residues. Germline CDR1 SGHTA, CDR2 FQGTGA. In DNA, the CDR3 is TGTGCCAGCAGCGATAGCGGGGACTCCTACAATGAGCAGTTCTTC. Its protein product is CASSDSGDSYNEQFF.

This sequence joins TRBV11-2 and TRBJ2-2, with D perhaps TRBD2 (6 bases). V was pared by 0 bases and J by 5 bases, with 10 bases between. The CDR3 consists of 15 residues. Per the germline V gene, CDR1 is SGHAT and CDR2 is FQNNGV. The CDR3 bases are TGTGCCAGCAGCTTAGACTCGGGGACTACCGGGGAGCTGTTTTTT. Amino acid sequence: CASSLDSGTTGELFF.

The rearrangement joins TRBV5-6 to TRBJ2-5; D is uncertain. V lost 3 bases, J lost 5 bases, and 8 bases lay in between. The CDR3 runs to 12 residues. Germline lookup yields CDR1 SGHDT and CDR2 YYEEEE. CDR3 DNA sequence: TGTGCCAGCAGCTACCCCTGGGAGACCCAGTACTTC. Residues: CASSYPWETQYF. Based on the CDR3 plus reference TRBV5-6 and TRBJ2-5, the full variable domain is DAGVTQSPTHLIKTRGQQVTLRCSPKSGHDTVSWYQQALGQGPQFIFQYYEEEERQRGNFPDRFSGHQFPNYSSELNVNALLLGDSALYLCASSYPWETQYFGPGTRLLVL.

V gene TRBV9 combines with J gene TRBJ2-7, with 8 bases lining up with TRBD2. The CDR3 extends over 16 amino acids. V lost 0 bases, J lost 5 bases, and 10 bases stayed unmatched. Germline V gene lookup returns CDR1 SGDLS and CDR2 YYNGEE. DNA for the CDR3: TGTGCCAGCAGCGTAGTAGGACTAGCAACAAGCGACGAGCAGTACTTC. Encoded protein: CASSVVGLATSDEQYF.

The J gene is TRBJ2-3, the V gene TRBV20-1; TRBD2 agrees at 16 bases. V shed 4 bases, J shed 5 bases, and the junction held 15 bases outside the gene matches. This CDR3 has 19 amino acids. Germline lookup yields CDR1 DFQATT and CDR2 SNEGSKA (reference sequence). The CDR3 region is CSAKPGLAGGPWSLDTQYF. CDR3 in DNA: TGCAGTGCTAAGCCGGGACTAGCGGGAGGGCCATGGTCGTTAGATACGCAGTATTTT.